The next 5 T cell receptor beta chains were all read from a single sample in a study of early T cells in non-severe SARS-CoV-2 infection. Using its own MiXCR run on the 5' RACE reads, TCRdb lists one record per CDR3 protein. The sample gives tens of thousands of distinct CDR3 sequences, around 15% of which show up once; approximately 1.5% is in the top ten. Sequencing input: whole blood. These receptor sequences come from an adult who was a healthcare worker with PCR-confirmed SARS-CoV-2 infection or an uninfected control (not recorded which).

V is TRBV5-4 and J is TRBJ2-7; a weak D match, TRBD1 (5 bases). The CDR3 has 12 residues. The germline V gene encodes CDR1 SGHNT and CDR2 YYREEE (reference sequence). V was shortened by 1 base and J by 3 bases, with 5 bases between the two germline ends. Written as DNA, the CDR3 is TGTGCCAGCAGCTTGAGGGGCTACGAGCAGTACTTC. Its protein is CASSLRGYEQYF.

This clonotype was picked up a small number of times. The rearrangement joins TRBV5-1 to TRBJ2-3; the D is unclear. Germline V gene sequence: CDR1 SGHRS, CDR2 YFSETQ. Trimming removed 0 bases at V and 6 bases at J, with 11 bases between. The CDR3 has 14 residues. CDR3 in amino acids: CASSLASVADTQYF. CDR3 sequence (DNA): TGCGCCAGCAGCTTGGCCAGCGTAGCTGATACGCAGTATTTT.

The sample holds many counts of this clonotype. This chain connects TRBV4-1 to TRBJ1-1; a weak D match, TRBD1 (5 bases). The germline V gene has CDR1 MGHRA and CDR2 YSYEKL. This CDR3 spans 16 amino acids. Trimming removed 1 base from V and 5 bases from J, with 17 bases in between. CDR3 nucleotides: TGCGCCAGCAGCCAAGCGGGGGGGAGAGGTATGACTGAAGCTTTCTTT. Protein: CASSQAGGRGMTEAFF.

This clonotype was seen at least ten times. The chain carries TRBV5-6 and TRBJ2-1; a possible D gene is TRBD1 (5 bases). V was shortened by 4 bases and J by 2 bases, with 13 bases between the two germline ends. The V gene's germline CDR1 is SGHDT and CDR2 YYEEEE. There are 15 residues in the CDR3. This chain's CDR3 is CASSEAGSPYNEQFF. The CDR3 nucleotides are TGTGCCAGCAGCGAGGCAGGGTCCCCCTACAATGAGCAGTTCTTC.

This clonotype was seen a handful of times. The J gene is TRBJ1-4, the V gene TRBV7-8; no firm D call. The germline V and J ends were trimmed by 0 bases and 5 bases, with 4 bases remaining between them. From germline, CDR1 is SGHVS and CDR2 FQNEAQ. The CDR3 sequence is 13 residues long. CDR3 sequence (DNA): TGTGCCAGCAGCTTAGCAGGAAATGAAAAACTGTTTTTT. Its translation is CASSLAGNEKLFF.